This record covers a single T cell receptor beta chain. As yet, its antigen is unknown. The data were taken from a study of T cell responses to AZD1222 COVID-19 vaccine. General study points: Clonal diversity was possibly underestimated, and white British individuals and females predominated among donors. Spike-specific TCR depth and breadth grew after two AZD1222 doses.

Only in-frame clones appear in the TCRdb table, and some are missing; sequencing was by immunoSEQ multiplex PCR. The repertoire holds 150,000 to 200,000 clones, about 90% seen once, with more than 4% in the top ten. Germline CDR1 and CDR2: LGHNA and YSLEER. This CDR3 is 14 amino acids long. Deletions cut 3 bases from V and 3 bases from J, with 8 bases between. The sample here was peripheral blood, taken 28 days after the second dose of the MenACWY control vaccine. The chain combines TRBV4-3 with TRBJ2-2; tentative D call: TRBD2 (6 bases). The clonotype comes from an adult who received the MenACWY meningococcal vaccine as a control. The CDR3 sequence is CASSHGEDTGELFF. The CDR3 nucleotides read TGCGCCAGCAGCCACGGGGAGGACACCGGGGAGCTGTTTTTT.